This TCR beta chain was recovered during a study of T cells in Graves' hyperthyroidism and ophthalmopathy. RNA transcripts gave rise to amplified TCR beta CDR3 regions. HTBI primers were employed in a first-round RT-PCR of the TCR CDR3. TCRdb re-called the multiplex PCR reads through MiXCR, storing one row per CDR3 protein. The repertoire holds fewer than 750,000 distinct CDR3 sequences, 13% to 15% seen once, with about 12% in the top ten. Germline V gene data show CDR1 as SNHLY and CDR2 as FYNNEI. V was trimmed by 3 bases and J by 8 bases, leaving 14 bases between them. The CDR3 consists of 15 residues. This clonotype came up many times.

Sequenced: blood. This TCR was sampled from a woman aged 45-65 years with Graves' ophthalmopathy. The rearrangement joins TRBV2 to TRBJ1-6; D is possibly TRBD1 (6 bases). This chain's CDR3 is CASSDQGPRDSPLHF. The CDR3 bases are TGTGCCAGCAGTGATCAGGGGCCCCGGGATTCACCCCTCCACTTT.